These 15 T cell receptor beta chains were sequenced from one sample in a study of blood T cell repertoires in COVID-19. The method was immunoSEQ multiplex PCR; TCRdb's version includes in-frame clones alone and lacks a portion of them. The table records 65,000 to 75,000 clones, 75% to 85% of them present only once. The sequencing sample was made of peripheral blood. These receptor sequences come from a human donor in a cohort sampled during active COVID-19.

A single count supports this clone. CDR3 sequence: CASSMAPAGGGFSEAFF. The CDR3 DNA sequence: TGTGCCAGTAGTATGGCCCCCGCGGGGGGCGGATTTTCTGAAGCTTTCTTT. The V call is TRBV19, the J call TRBJ1-1; possible D gene TRBD1, 6 bases. The CDR3 runs to 17 residues. Trimming pared 3 bases from V and 6 bases from J, leaving 23 bases between. From germline, CDR1 is LNHDA and CDR2 SQIVND (reference sequence).

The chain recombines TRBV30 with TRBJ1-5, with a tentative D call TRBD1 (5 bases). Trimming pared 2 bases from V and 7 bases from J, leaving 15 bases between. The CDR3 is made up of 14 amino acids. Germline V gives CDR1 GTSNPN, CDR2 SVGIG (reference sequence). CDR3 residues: CAWSPGQGNQPQHF. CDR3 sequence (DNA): TGTGCCTGGAGTCCGGGTCAGGGTAACCAGCCCCAGCATTTT. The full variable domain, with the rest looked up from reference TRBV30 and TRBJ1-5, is SQTIHQWPATLVQPVGSPLSLECTVEGTSNPNLYWYRQAAGRGLQLLFYSVGIGQISSEVPQNLSASRPQDRQFILSSKKLLLSDSGFYLCAWSPGQGNQPQHFGDGTRLSIL.

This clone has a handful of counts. The CDR3 DNA is TGTGCCAGCAGCTTGCGCGTTAGAGTGACGCGGGACTCCTATGGCTACACCTTC. Amino acids: CASSLRVRVTRDSYGYTF. J is TRBJ1-2 and V is TRBV5-5; perhaps TRBD1 as D (5 bases). V was pared by 1 base and J by 4 bases, with 23 bases between. In germline, CDR1 is SGHKS, CDR2 YYEKEE (reference sequence). The CDR3 is made up of 18 amino acids.

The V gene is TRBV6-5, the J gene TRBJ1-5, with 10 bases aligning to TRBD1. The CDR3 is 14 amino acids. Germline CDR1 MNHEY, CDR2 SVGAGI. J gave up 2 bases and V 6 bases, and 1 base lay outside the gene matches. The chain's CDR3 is CASRGTGGNQPQHF. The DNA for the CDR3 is TGTGCCAGCAGAGGGACAGGGGGCAATCAGCCCCAGCATTTT.

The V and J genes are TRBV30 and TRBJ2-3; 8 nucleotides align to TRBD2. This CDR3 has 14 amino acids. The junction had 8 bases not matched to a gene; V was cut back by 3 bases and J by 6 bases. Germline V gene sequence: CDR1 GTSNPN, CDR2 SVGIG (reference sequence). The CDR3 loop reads CAWRRSGDFDTQYF. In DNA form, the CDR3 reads TGTGCCTGGAGACGTAGCGGGGATTTTGATACGCAGTATTTT.

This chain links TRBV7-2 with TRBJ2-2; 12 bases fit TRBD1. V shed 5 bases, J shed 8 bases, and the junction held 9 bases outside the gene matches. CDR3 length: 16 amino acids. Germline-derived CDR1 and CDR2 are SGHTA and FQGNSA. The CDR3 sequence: CASSPPGTGGHGELFF. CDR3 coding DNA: TGTGCCAGCAGCCCTCCCGGGACAGGGGGCCATGGGGAGCTGTTTTTT.

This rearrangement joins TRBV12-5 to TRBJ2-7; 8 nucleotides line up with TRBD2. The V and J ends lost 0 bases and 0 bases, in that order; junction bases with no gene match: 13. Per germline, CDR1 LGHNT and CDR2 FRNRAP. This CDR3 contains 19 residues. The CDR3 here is CASGLVGHPSSGVSYEQYF. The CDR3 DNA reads TGTGCTAGTGGTTTGGTAGGCCACCCGAGTAGCGGGGTCTCCTACGAGCAGTACTTC.

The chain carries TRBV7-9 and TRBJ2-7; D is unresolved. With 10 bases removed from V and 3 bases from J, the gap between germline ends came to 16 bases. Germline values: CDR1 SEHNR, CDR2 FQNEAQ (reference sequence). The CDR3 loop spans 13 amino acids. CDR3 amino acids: CAISVSNDYEQYF. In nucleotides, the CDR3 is TGTGCCATCTCGGTGTCCAACGACTACGAGCAGTACTTC.

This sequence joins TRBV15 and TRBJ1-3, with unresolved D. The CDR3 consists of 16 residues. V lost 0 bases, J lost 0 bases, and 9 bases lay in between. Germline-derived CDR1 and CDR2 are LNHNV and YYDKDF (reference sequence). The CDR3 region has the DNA TGTGCCACCAGCAGAGATCCCCCGAGCTCTGGAAACACCATATATTTT. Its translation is CATSRDPPSSGNTIYF.

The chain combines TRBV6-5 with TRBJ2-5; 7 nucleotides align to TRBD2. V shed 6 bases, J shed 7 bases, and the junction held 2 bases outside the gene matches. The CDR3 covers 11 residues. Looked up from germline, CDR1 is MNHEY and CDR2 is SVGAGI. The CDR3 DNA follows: TGTGCCAGCAGCATAGCGGGGACCCAGTACTTC. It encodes CASSIAGTQYF.

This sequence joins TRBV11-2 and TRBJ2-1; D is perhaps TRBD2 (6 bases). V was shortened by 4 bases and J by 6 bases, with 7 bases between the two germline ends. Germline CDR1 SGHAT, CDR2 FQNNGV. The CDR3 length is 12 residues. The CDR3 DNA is TGTGCCAGCAGCTCCGGGGGCAATGAGCAGTTCTTC. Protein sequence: CASSSGGNEQFF. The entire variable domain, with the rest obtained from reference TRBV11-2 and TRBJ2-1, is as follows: EAGVAQSPRYKIIEKRQSVAFWCNPISGHATLYWYQQILGQGPKLLIQFQNNGVVDDSQLPKDRFSAERLKGVDSTLKIQPAKLEDSAVYLCASSSGGNEQFFGPGTRLTVL.

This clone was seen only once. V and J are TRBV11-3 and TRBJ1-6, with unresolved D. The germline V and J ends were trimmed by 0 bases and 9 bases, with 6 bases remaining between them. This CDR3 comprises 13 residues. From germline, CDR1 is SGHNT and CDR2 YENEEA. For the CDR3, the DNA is TGTGCCAGCAGCTTAGATTTGAGTTCACCCCTCCACTTT. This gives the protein CASSLDLSSPLHF.

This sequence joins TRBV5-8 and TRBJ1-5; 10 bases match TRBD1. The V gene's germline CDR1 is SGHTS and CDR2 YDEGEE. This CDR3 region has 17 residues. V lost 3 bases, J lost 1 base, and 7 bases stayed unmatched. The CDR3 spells CASSSGDRGTSNQPQHF. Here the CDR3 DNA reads TGTGCCAGCAGCTCCGGGGACAGGGGTACAAGCAATCAGCCCCAGCATTTT.

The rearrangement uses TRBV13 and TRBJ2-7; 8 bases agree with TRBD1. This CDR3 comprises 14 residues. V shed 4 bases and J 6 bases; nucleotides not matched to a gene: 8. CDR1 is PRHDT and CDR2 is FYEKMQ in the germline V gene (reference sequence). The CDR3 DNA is TGTGCCAGCAGCTCCAGGGGGCGCTTGGGCGAGCAGTACTTC. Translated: CASSSRGRLGEQYF.

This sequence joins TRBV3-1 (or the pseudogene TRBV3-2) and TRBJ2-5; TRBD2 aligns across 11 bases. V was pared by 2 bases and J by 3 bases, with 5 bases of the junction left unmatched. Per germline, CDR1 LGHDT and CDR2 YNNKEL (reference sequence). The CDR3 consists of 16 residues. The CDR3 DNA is TGTGCCAGCAGCCAATTAGCGGGAGGGGGTAAAGAGACCCAGTACTTC. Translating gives CASSQLAGGGKETQYF.